This T cell receptor beta chain comes out of a study of blood T cell repertoires in COVID-19. On the study more broadly: Samples came from the United States, Italy and Spain, spanning acute and convalescent COVID-19. PBMCs, B-cell-depleted T cells, or T cells provided the cDNA or gDNA that made up the material.

Authors' analysis steps: Scientists estimated how many nucleated cells there were by amplifying reference gene primers. The method was immunoSEQ multiplex PCR; TCRdb's version includes in-frame clones alone and lacks a portion of them. That table supplies the V and J calls and clone size; D and trimming were determined from the DNA. The table shows 120,000 to 150,000 clones, with approximately 87% occurring only once. The receptor comes from a woman in her forties or fifties with active or convalescent COVID-19. Sequencing used peripheral blood.

As DNA, the CDR3 is TGTGCCACCAGCAGAGGGGGGACTAGCGTTACCTACAATGAGCAGTTCTTC. This gives the protein CATSRGGTSVTYNEQFF. The chain joins TRBV15 to TRBJ2-1, with TRBD2 identical over 10 bases. The CDR3 contains 17 residues. Germline CDR1 reads LNHNV; CDR2 reads YYDKDF (reference sequence). Germline trimming cut 1 base from V and 2 bases from J; bases unmatched to any gene: 5.